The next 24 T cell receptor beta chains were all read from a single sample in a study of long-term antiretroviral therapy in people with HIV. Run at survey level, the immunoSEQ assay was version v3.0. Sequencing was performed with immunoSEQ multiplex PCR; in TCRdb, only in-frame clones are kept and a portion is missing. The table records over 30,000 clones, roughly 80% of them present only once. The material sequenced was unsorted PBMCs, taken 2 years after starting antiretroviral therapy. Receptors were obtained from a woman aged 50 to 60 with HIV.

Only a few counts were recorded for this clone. CDR3 bases: TGCGCCAGCAGCCCAAGGGCAGGACAGGTAACCTATGGCTACACCTTC. This sequence encodes CASSPRAGQVTYGYTF. This chain joins TRBV5-1 and TRBJ1-2; 7 nucleotides agree with TRBD1. Trimming cost V 4 bases and J 4 bases; bases outside gene matches: 13. The CDR3 sequence is 16 residues long. The V gene's germline CDR1 is SGHRS and CDR2 YFSETQ.

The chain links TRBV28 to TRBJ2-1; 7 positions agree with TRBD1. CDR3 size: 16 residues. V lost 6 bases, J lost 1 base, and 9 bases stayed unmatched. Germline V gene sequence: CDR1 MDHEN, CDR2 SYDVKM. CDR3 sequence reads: CASSQGGAGSYNEQFF. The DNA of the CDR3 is TGTGCCAGCAGCCAAGGGGGCGCTGGTTCCTACAATGAGCAGTTCTTC.

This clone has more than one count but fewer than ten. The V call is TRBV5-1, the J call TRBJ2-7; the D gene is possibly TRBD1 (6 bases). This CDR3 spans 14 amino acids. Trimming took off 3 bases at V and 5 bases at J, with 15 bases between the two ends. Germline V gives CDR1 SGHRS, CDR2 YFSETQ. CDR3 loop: CASSWTGTSDEQYF. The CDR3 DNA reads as TGCGCCAGCAGCTGGACCGGGACAAGTGACGAGCAGTACTTC. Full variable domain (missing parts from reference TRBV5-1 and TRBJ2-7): KAGVTQTPRYLIKTRGQQVTLSCSPISGHRSVSWYQQTPGQGLQFLFEYFSETQRNKGNFPGRFSGRQFSNSRSEMNVSTLELGDSALYLCASSWTGTSDEQYFGPGTRLTVT.

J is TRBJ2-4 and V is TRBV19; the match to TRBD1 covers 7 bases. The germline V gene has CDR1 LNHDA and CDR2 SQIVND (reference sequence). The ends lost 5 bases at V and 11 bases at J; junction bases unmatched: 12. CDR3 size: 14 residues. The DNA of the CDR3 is TGTGCCAGTAGTGTGAACAGGGGCCTTCCCCTTCAGTACTTC. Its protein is CASSVNRGLPLQYF. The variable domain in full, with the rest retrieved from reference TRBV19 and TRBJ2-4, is DGGITQSPKYLFRKEGQNVTLSCEQNLNHDAMYWYRQDPGQGLRLIYYSQIVNDFQKGDIAEGYSVSREKKESFPLTVTSAQKNPTAFYLCASSVNRGLPLQYFGAGTRLSVL.

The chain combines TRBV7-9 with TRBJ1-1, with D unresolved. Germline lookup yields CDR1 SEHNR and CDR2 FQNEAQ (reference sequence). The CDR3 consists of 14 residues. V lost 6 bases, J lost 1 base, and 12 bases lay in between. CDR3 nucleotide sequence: TGTGCCAGCAGTCCCGGACGGTCGAACACTGAAGCTTTCTTT. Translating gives CASSPGRSNTEAFF.

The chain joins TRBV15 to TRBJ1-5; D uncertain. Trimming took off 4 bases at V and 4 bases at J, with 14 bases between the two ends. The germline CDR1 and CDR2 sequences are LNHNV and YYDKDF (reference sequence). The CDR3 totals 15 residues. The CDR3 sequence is CATSMWQPGNQPQHF. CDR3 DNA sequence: TGTGCCACCAGCATGTGGCAGCCGGGGAATCAGCCCCAGCATTTT.

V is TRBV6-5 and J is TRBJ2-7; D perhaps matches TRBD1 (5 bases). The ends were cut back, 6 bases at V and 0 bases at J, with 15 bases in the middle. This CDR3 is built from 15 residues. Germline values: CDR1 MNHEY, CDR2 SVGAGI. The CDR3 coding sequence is TGTGCCAGCAGGGTGGGCTCTAGGGGCTCCTACGAGCAGTACTTC. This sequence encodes CASRVGSRGSYEQYF.

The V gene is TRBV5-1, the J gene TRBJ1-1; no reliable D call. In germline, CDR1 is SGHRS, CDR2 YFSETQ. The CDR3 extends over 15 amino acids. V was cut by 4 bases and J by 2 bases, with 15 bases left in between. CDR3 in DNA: TGCGCCAGCAGCCCTCACGGAGACCTAAACACTGAAGCTTTCTTT. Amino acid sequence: CASSPHGDLNTEAFF.

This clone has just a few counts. This CDR3 is CASSLVADYNEQFF. The CDR3 nucleotides are TGCGCCAGCAGCTTGGTGGCGGACTACAATGAGCAGTTCTTC. This chain links TRBV5-1 with TRBJ2-1; no reliable D call. Deletions cut 0 bases from V and 3 bases from J, with 7 bases between. The CDR3 consists of 14 residues. Per the germline V gene, CDR1 is SGHRS and CDR2 is YFSETQ.

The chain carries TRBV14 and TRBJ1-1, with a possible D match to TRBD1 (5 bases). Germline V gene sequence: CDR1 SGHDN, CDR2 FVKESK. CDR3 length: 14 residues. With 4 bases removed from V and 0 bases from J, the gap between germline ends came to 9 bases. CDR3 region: CASSLRAMNTEAFF. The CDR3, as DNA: TGTGCCAGCAGCCTCAGGGCGATGAACACTGAAGCTTTCTTT.

For the CDR3, the DNA is TGTGCCAGCAGACCAGCTAGCACAGATACGCAGTATTTT. Translating it yields CASRPASTDTQYF. The genes are TRBV2 and TRBJ2-3; unclear D gene. This CDR3 comprises 13 residues. Trimming left V 6 bases short and J 0 bases short, with 7 bases between. CDR1 is SNHLY and CDR2 is FYNNEI in the germline V gene.

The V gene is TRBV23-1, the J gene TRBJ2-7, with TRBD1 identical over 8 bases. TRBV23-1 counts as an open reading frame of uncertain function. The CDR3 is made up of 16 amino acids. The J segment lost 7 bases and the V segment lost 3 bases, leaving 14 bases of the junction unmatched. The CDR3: CASSHPLSQGANEQYV. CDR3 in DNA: TGCGCCAGCAGTCACCCCCTTAGCCAGGGGGCGAATGAGCAGTACGTC.

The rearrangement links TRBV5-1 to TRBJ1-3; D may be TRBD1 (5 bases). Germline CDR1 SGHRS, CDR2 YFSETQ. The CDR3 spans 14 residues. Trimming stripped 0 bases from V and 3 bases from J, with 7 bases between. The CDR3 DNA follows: TGCGCCAGCAGCTTGGCAGGGTTTGGAAACACCATATATTTT. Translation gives CASSLAGFGNTIYF.

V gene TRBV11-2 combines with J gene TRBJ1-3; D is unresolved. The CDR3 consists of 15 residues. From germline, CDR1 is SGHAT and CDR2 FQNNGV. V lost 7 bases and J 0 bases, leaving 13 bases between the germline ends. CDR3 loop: CASTIREFSGNTIYF. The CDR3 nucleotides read TGTGCCAGCACCATACGGGAATTCTCTGGAAACACCATATATTTT.

CDR3 loop: CASSSFSPNTGELFF. The CDR3 DNA is TGTGCCAGCAGCTCATTCTCCCCGAACACCGGGGAGCTGTTTTTT. This chain links TRBV5-4 with TRBJ2-2; D uncertain. There are 15 residues in the CDR3. Per germline, CDR1 SGHNT and CDR2 YYREEE (reference sequence). Trimming removed 3 bases at V and 0 bases at J, with 9 bases between.

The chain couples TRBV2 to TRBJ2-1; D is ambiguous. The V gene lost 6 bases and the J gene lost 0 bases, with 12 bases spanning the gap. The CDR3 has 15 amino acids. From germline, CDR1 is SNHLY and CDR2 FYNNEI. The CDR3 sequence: CASSAPVSSYNEQFF. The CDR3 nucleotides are TGTGCCAGCAGCGCCCCGGTTAGCTCCTACAATGAGCAGTTCTTC.

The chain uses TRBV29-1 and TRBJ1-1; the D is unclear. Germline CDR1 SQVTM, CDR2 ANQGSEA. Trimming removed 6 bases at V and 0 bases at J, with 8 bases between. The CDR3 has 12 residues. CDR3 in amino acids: CSVPALNTEAFF. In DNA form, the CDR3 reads TGCAGCGTGCCAGCTCTGAACACTGAAGCTTTCTTT.

The CDR3: CASSKDIVTGRVSSYNSPLHF. As DNA, the CDR3 is TGTGCCAGCAGCAAAGATATAGTGACAGGGAGGGTAAGCTCCTATAATTCACCCCTCCACTTT. The rearrangement joins TRBV21-1 to TRBJ1-6. TRBV21-1 is classified as a pseudogene. CDR3 length: 21 residues.

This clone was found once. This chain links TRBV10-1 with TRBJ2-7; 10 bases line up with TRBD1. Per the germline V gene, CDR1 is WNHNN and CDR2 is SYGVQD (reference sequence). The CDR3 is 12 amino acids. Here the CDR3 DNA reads TGCGCCAGACGACAGGGGGCCTACGGGCAGTACGTC. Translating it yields CARRQGAYGQYV.

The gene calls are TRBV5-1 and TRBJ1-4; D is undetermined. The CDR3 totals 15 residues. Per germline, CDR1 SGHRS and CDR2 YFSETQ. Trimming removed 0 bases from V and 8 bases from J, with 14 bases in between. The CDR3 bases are TGCGCCAGCAGCTTGGAGGGTACATTTAAGGAAAAACTGTTTTTT. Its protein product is CASSLEGTFKEKLFF.

CDR3 residues: CASHPGQGLSNQPQHF. CDR3 nucleotides: TGTGCCAGTCACCCGGGACAGGGGCTTAGCAATCAGCCCCAGCATTTT. The gene calls are TRBV19 and TRBJ1-5; 10 bases fit TRBD1. Trimming at V came to 8 bases and at J to 0 bases, leaving 7 bases not matched to a gene. CDR1 LNHDA and CDR2 SQIVND come from the germline V gene (reference sequence). There are 16 residues in the CDR3.

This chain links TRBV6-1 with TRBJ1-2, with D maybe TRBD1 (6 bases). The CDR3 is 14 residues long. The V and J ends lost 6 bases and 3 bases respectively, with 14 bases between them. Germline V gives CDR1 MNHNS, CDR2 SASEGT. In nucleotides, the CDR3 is TGTGCCAGCAGAGGAGGACAGAGAGACTATGGCTACACCTTC. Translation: CASRGGQRDYGYTF.

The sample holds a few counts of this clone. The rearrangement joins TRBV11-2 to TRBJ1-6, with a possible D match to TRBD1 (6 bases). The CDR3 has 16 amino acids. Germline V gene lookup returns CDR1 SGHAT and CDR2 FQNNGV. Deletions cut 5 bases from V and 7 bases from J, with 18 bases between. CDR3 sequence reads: CASSPLSQGWNSPLHF. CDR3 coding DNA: TGTGCCAGCAGCCCTCTCTCACAGGGCTGGAATTCACCCCTCCACTTT.

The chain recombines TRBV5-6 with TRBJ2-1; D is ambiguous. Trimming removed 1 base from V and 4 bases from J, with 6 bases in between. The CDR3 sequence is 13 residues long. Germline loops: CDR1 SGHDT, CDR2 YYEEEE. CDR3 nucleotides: TGTGCCAGCAGCTTGAAGTTTTACAATGAGCAGTTCTTC. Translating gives CASSLKFYNEQFF. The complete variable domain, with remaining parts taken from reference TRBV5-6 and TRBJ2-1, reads DAGVTQSPTHLIKTRGQQVTLRCSPKSGHDTVSWYQQALGQGPQFIFQYYEEEERQRGNFPDRFSGHQFPNYSSELNVNALLLGDSALYLCASSLKFYNEQFFGPGTRLTVL.